This T cell receptor (beta chain) was identified during a study of early T cells in non-severe SARS-CoV-2 infection. Study as a whole: Sequencing targeted bulk RNA from unsorted whole blood, leaving chains unpaired.

As concerns this clonotype: Its specificity is unknown.

CDR1 MNHNS and CDR2 SASEGT come from the germline V gene. The CDR3 has 20 residues. V shed 4 bases and J shed 0 bases, with 22 bases lying between them. Broader study findings: Anti-spike CD8 specificities were favored by VDJdb matching, whose results missed private and CD4 specificities.

As part of library construction, unique molecular identifiers were attached to individual cDNA molecules. TCRdb called the 5' RACE reads again in MiXCR, with one record for every CDR3 protein. Of around 92,000 distinct CDR3 sequences detected, approximately 9.9% appear once; the ten largest clones hold around 4.7%. The rearrangement uses TRBV6-1 and TRBJ2-6; perhaps D is TRBD1 or TRBD2 (5 bases each). The specimen was whole blood. The sequence was obtained from an adult who was a healthcare worker with PCR-confirmed SARS-CoV-2 infection or an uninfected control (not recorded which). CDR3 DNA: TGTGCCAGCAGTGGCCCCGGGGCAGGGAAATTGCTCTCTGGGGCCAACGTCCTGACTTTC. It is translated as CASSGPGAGKLLSGANVLTF.